The rows below give T cell receptor beta chains drawn from one sample of a study of cytomegalovirus exposure and HLA in healthy donors. The repertoire was sequenced with immunoSEQ multiplex PCR; TCRdb's copy has only in-frame clones and lacks some. The repertoire table contains approximately 170,000 clones. Specimen: PBMCs. Receptors were obtained from a woman aged 18-29 years in good health and CMV-seropositive. CDR3s include the opening cysteine and the closing phenylalanine or tryptophan. The D gene is left open where the match is weak.

len	j_gene	d_gene	v_gene	CDR3aa	CDR3nt
12	TRBJ2-5	TRBD2	TRBV19	CASSMGPREQYF	TGTGCCAGTAGTATGGGACCGCGGGAGCAGTACTTC
13	TRBJ1-1	NA	TRBV2	CASSPTGPSEAFF	TGTGCCAGCAGTCCAACAGGCCCTTCTGAAGCTTTCTTT
12	TRBJ2-1	NA	TRBV5-6	CAFTTRHNEQFF	TGTGCCTTTACGACTAGGCACAATGAGCAGTTCTTC
15	TRBJ1-2	TRBD1	TRBV7-9	CASSLTGGEDYGYTF	TGTGCCAGCAGCTTAACAGGGGGCGAGGACTATGGCTACACCTTC
18	TRBJ2-2	TRBD1	TRBV19	CASSIAGRREGATGELFF	TGTGCCAGTAGTATAGCGGGAAGACGAGAGGGGGCCACCGGGGAGCTGTTTTTT
14	TRBJ2-2	NA	TRBV27	CASSLWTNAGELFF	TGTGCCAGCAGTTTATGGACAAATGCAGGGGAGCTGTTTTTT
16	TRBJ1-1	NA	TRBV7-2	CASSLYFQGKGTEAFF	TGTGCCAGCAGCTTATATTTTCAGGGAAAGGGCACTGAAGCTTTCTTT
14	TRBJ1-4	TRBD1	TRBV2	CASIPTGGSEKLFF	TGTGCCAGCATCCCGACAGGGGGATCTGAAAAACTGTTTTTT
12	TRBJ1-2	NA	TRBV30	CAWTGVDYGYTF	TGTGCCTGGACAGGGGTCGACTATGGCTACACCTTC
13	TRBJ1-5	NA	TRBV28	CASSFSWNQPQHF	TGTGCCAGCAGTTTTAGTTGGAATCAGCCCCAGCATTTT
15	TRBJ2-6	NA	TRBV4-3	CASSYGLSGANVLTF	TGCGCCAGCAGCTACGGACTCTCTGGGGCCAACGTCCTGACTTTC
11	TRBJ2-5	NA	TRBV7-9	CASSQEETQYF	TGTGCCAGCAGCCAGGAAGAGACCCAGTACTTC
15	TRBJ1-5	NA	TRBV5-5	CASSPGRDYGQPQHF	TGTGCCAGCAGCCCGGGGAGGGATTACGGACAGCCCCAGCATTTT
15	TRBJ2-1	TRBD2	TRBV27	CASSLRGTSYNEQFF	TGTGCCAGCAGCCTGCGGGGGACCTCCTACAATGAGCAGTTCTTC
17	TRBJ1-3	NA	TRBV11-3	CASSLGPGLLPGNTIYF	TGTGCCAGCAGCTTAGGTCCGGGACTCTTACCTGGAAACACCATATATTTT
17	TRBJ2-4	TRBD2	TRBV27	CARLSGGTSGAKNIQYF	TGTGCCAGACTATCGGGGGGAACCTCCGGAGCCAAAAACATTCAGTACTTC
14	TRBJ1-2	NA	TRBV10-3	CAISVAVRGYGYTF	TGTGCCATCAGTGTCGCGGTCCGTGGCTATGGCTACACCTTC
14	TRBJ2-7	TRBD2	TRBV19	CASSIGLAGYEQYF	TGTGCCAGTAGTATCGGGCTAGCGGGCTACGAGCAGTACTTC
16	TRBJ2-7	NA	TRBV11-3	CASSLDGRGSSYEQYF	TGTGCCAGCAGCTTAGATGGCCGAGGGAGCTCCTACGAGCAGTACTTC
15	TRBJ2-1	TRBD2	TRBV28	CASSSLAGSYNEQFF	TGTGCCAGCAGTTCACTAGCGGGATCTTACAATGAGCAGTTCTTC
15	TRBJ2-5	NA	TRBV21-1	CASSKKKDRPETQYF	TGTGCCAGCAGCAAGAAGAAGGACAGGCCCGAGACCCAGTACTTC
11	TRBJ2-4	NA	TRBV5-6	CASSLQGAWDF	TGTGCCAGCAGCTTACAGGGAGCCTGGGACTTC
16	TRBJ2-3	TRBD2	TRBV30	CAWGGLAGEGTDTQYF	TGTGCCTGGGGGGGACTAGCGGGGGAGGGCACAGATACGCAGTATTTT
12	TRBJ1-2	TRBD1	TRBV14	CASSYDRGGYTF	TGTGCCAGCAGCTATGACAGGGGCGGCTACACCTTC
13	TRBJ2-7	NA	TRBV19	CASSIQGSIEQYF	TGTGCCAGTAGTATCCAGGGGAGCATCGAGCAGTACTTC
15	TRBJ2-5	TRBD2	TRBV5-1	CASSLGRGGPETQYF	TGCGCCAGCAGCTTGGGGCGGGGGGGCCCAGAGACCCAGTACTTC
14	TRBJ1-3	NA	TRBV5-4	CASSLPGFGNTIYF	TGTGCCAGCAGCCTCCCGGGGTTCGGAAACACCATATATTTT
17	TRBJ2-3	TRBD2	TRBV5-1	CASSLGSPRGDTDTQYF	TGCGCCAGCAGCTTGGGGTCGCCGCGGGGGGACACAGATACGCAGTATTTT
15	TRBJ1-2	TRBD1	TRBV2	CASSEGPGGNYGYTF	TGTGCCAGCAGTGAAGGTCCAGGGGGTAACTATGGCTACACCTTC
11	TRBJ1-2	NA	TRBV29-1	CSAAGQVPYTF	TGCAGCGCAGCGGGACAAGTCCCCTACACCTTC
15	TRBJ1-2	NA	TRBV21-1	CASSHPGGRNYGYTF	TGTGCCAGCAGCCATCCGGGGGGGAGAAACTATGGCTACACCTTC
15	TRBJ2-1	TRBD2	TRBV4-1	CASSQPTSGRGEQFF	TGCGCCAGCAGCCAACCGACTAGCGGGCGGGGTGAGCAGTTCTTC
15	TRBJ2-7	TRBD1	TRBV4-3	CASSQEARGLYEQYF	TGCGCCAGCAGCCAAGAGGCCAGGGGGCTCTACGAGCAGTACTTC
16	TRBJ2-1	TRBD2	TRBV28	CASSLMASGRNNEQFF	TGTGCCAGCAGTTTAATGGCTAGCGGGAGGAATAATGAGCAGTTCTTC
13	TRBJ2-1	TRBD2	TRBV2	CASASGGYNEQFF	TGTGCCAGCGCGAGCGGGGGATACAATGAGCAGTTCTTC
15	TRBJ1-4	TRBD1	TRBV7-8	CASSFQGAANEKLFF	TGTGCCAGCAGCTTCCAGGGGGCAGCTAATGAAAAACTGTTTTTT
15	TRBJ2-7	NA	TRBV7-6	CASSLAGDWAYEQYF	TGTGCCAGCAGCTTAGCTGGGGACTGGGCCTACGAGCAGTACTTC
16	TRBJ1-1	TRBD1	TRBV7-9	CASSLGPGQGATEAFF	TGTGCCAGCAGCTTAGGACCGGGACAGGGGGCGACTGAAGCTTTCTTT
15	TRBJ2-1	NA	TRBV9	CASSVGRGHYNEQFF	TGTGCCAGCAGCGTAGGTCGCGGCCACTACAATGAGCAGTTCTTC
11	TRBJ2-1	TRBD2	TRBV20-1	CSSGRADEQFF	TGCAGCAGCGGGAGGGCCGATGAGCAGTTCTTC
14	TRBJ2-7	NA	TRBV4-1	CASSQAPDRYEQYF	TGCGCCAGCAGCCAAGCCCCCGACAGGTACGAGCAGTACTTC
15	TRBJ2-7	NA	TRBV6-1	CASSEWGGSLYEQYF	TGTGCCAGCAGTGAATGGGGGGGCTCTCTTTACGAGCAGTACTTC
13	TRBJ1-2	TRBD1	TRBV14	CASSLGQNYGYTF	TGTGCCAGCAGCCTGGGACAGAACTATGGCTACACCTTC
16	TRBJ1-1	NA	TRBV2	CASSDRIGRVGTEAFF	TGTGCCAGCAGTGATAGGATTGGCAGGGTGGGGACTGAAGCTTTCTTT
15	TRBJ2-7	TRBD1	TRBV6-5	CASRATGQGAYEQYF	TGTGCCAGCAGGGCGACCGGACAGGGGGCTTACGAGCAGTACTTC
15	TRBJ2-2	TRBD2	TRBV5-1	CASNLAGGSTGELFF	TGCGCCAGCAACCTAGCGGGAGGTTCGACCGGGGAGCTGTTTTTT
16	TRBJ2-7	TRBD1	TRBV5-6	CASSFRPTRGTWEQYF	TGTGCCAGCAGCTTTCGGCCTACCAGGGGGACATGGGAGCAGTACTTC
15	TRBJ2-3	TRBD2	TRBV9	CASSLGGANSDTQYF	TGTGCCAGCAGCCTCGGGGGGGCCAACTCAGATACGCAGTATTTT
14	TRBJ1-1	TRBD1	TRBV10-3	CAISRDRLNTEAFF	TGTGCCATCAGTAGGGACAGATTGAACACTGAAGCTTTCTTT
13	TRBJ2-3	NA	TRBV7-3	CASSPQFPRAQYF	TGTGCCAGCAGCCCCCAGTTTCCCAGGGCGCAGTATTTT
15	TRBJ2-7	TRBD1	TRBV4-1	CASSQVGTGGYEQYF	TGCGCCAGCAGCCAAGTTGGGACAGGGGGCTACGAGCAGTACTTC
15	TRBJ2-1	NA	TRBV27	CASSLGGSSYNEQFF	TGTGCCAGCAGTTTAGGGGGGAGCTCCTACAATGAGCAGTTCTTC
14	TRBJ1-5	NA	TRBV5-1	CASSLVSGGQPQHF	TGCGCCAGCAGCTTGGTTTCCGGGGGTCAGCCCCAGCATTTT
15	TRBJ1-1	NA	TRBV9	CASSVGQIMNTEAFF	TGTGCCAGCAGCGTAGGACAGATAATGAACACTGAAGCTTTCTTT